These 20 T cell receptor beta chains were sequenced from one sample in a study of blood T cell repertoires in COVID-19. Generated by immunoSEQ multiplex PCR, the TCRdb table keeps only in-frame clones and is missing some. The profile shows around 94,000 clones, approximately 84% of them singletons. The specimen was peripheral blood. Receptor source: a man between 60 and 75 years old with acute or convalescent COVID-19.

The V gene is TRBV13, the J gene TRBJ1-5; 7 nucleotides agree with TRBD1. J gave up 7 bases and V 6 bases, and 15 bases lay outside the gene matches. The CDR3 covers 16 residues. Germline CDR1 is PRHDT and CDR2 is FYEKMQ (reference sequence). The CDR3 region is CASRPAAGRGRQPQHF. The CDR3 bases are TGTGCCAGCAGACCCGCGGCGGGCAGGGGGAGACAGCCCCAGCATTTT. The full variable domain, completed using reference TRBV13 and TRBJ1-5, is AAGVIQSPRHLIKEKRETATLKCYPIPRHDTVYWYQQGPGQDPQFLISFYEKMQSDKGSIPDRFSAQQFSDYHSELNMSSLELGDSALYFCASRPAAGRGRQPQHFGDGTRLSIL.

This chain uses TRBV9 with TRBJ2-7; 11 bases line up with TRBD1. Trimming removed 3 bases from V and 5 bases from J; junction bases left unmatched: 10. Germline values: CDR1 SGDLS, CDR2 YYNGEE. There are 16 residues in the CDR3. DNA of the CDR3: TGTGCCAGCAGCGCAGGGGGTTGGACAGGGGGCAACGAGCAGTACTTC. Translation gives CASSAGGWTGGNEQYF.

This sequence joins TRBV7-9 and TRBJ2-1; 14 bases agree with TRBD2. CDR1 SEHNR and CDR2 FQNEAQ come from the germline V gene (reference sequence). This CDR3 is built from 19 residues. V gave up 5 bases and J gave up 3 bases; unmatched junction bases: 12. CDR3 sequence reads: CASSDRPGTSGGYYNEQFF. For the CDR3, the DNA is TGTGCCAGCAGCGACCGTCCCGGGACTAGCGGGGGTTACTACAATGAGCAGTTCTTC. Using reference TRBV7-9 and TRBJ2-1 for the parts outside the CDR3, the full variable domain is DTGVSQNPRHKITKRGQNVTFRCDPISEHNRLYWYRQTLGQGPEFLTYFQNEAQLEKSRLLSDRFSAERPKGSFSTLEIQRTEQGDSAMYLCASSDRPGTSGGYYNEQFFGPGTRLTVL.

The rearrangement joins TRBV5-1 to TRBJ1-1; the D gene is possibly TRBD1 (5 bases). Germline V CDR1 and CDR2: SGHRS, YFSETQ. Trimming took off 0 bases at V and 5 bases at J, with 17 bases between the two ends. The CDR3 extends over 16 amino acids. In DNA, the CDR3 is TGCGCCAGCAGCTTGGCCATGCTAGGGGAAGGGACTGAAGCTTTCTTT. This sequence encodes CASSLAMLGEGTEAFF.

The chain has TRBV5-1 and TRBJ1-1; 7 bases match TRBD1. This CDR3 has 15 residues. Germline CDR1 SGHRS, CDR2 YFSETQ. Trimming removed 0 bases from V and 8 bases from J; junction bases left unmatched: 10. The CDR3 sequence: CASSLVGGGWEEAFF. The CDR3 nucleotides read TGCGCCAGCAGCTTGGTAGGGGGCGGGTGGGAAGAAGCTTTCTTT.

The CDR3 region has the DNA TGTGCCACGGGACTAGCGAACGGAAAGACCCAGTACTTC. Its translation is CATGLANGKTQYF. The rearrangement links TRBV19 to TRBJ2-5; 10 nucleotides align to TRBD2. The germline CDR1 and CDR2 sequences are LNHDA and SQIVND (reference sequence). The CDR3 sequence is 13 residues long. Trimming removed 10 bases from V and 6 bases from J; junction bases left unmatched: 8.

The genes are TRBV3-1 (or the pseudogene TRBV3-2) and TRBJ2-7; 7 bases map to TRBD2. Germline CDR1 reads LGHDT; CDR2 reads YNNKEL (reference sequence). The CDR3 length is 13 residues. The V gene end was trimmed by 1 base and the J gene end by 6 bases; junction bases not matched to a gene: 3. Here the CDR3 DNA reads TGTGCCAGCAGCCAAGGGGGGGGGAGCGAGCAGTACTTC. The encoded protein is CASSQGGGSEQYF.

This sequence joins TRBV27 and TRBJ2-1; 8 bases match TRBD2. The V gene end was trimmed by 5 bases and the J gene end by 15 bases; junction bases not matched to a gene: 21. The V gene's germline CDR1 is MNHEY and CDR2 SMNVEV (reference sequence). The CDR3 contains 16 residues. The CDR3 region is CASSPLLPGGPGARFF. As DNA, the CDR3 is TGTGCCAGCAGTCCCCTCCTACCGGGGGGGCCCGGAGCCCGGTTCTTC.

J is TRBJ1-2 and V is TRBV6-5; D remains unclear. Germline values: CDR1 MNHEY, CDR2 SVGAGI. This CDR3 contains 13 residues. The germline V and J ends were trimmed by 6 bases and 1 base, with 9 bases remaining between them. The CDR3 loop reads CASSPQSNYGYTF. The CDR3 DNA reads as TGTGCCAGCAGCCCACAGAGTAACTATGGCTACACCTTC.

V gene TRBV29-1 combines with J gene TRBJ1-2, with D possibly being TRBD1 (6 bases). V lost 3 bases and J 8 bases, leaving 16 bases between the germline ends. Germline assignment: CDR1 SQVTM and CDR2 ANQGSEA. The CDR3 is made up of 13 amino acids. Here the CDR3 DNA reads TGCAGCGTTGATCTTCGCAGGGGAGAGGGCTACACCTTC. This translates into CSVDLRRGEGYTF.

In this sample, this clone turned up a few times. The rearrangement links TRBV7-9 to TRBJ2-3, with D uncertain. Germline loops: CDR1 SEHNR, CDR2 FQNEAQ (reference sequence). The CDR3 loop spans 13 amino acids. With 2 bases removed from V and 6 bases from J, the gap between germline ends came to 9 bases. The CDR3 DNA follows: TGTGCCAGCAGCTTATTTGAAGCGGATACGCAGTATTTT. Translated, it gives CASSLFEADTQYF.

The chain carries TRBV24-1 and TRBJ2-2, with TRBD1 matching 8 bases. The V gene's germline CDR1 is KGHDR and CDR2 SFDVKD. The CDR3 spans 16 residues. J was trimmed by 7 bases and V by 4 bases; bases with no gene match: 10. The CDR3 reads CATSELPGQDDGELFF. CDR3 nucleotides: TGTGCCACCAGTGAATTGCCGGGACAGGATGACGGGGAGCTGTTTTTT.

The rearrangement joins TRBV5-1 to TRBJ2-1; D may be TRBD2 (7 bases). V was trimmed by 3 bases and J by 2 bases, leaving 12 bases between them. The germline gives CDR1 SGHRS, CDR2 YFSETQ. The CDR3 is 15 residues long. The CDR3: CASSWAGAAYNEQFF. As DNA, the CDR3 is TGCGCCAGCAGCTGGGCGGGGGCCGCCTACAATGAGCAGTTCTTC.

This rearrangement joins TRBV29-1 to TRBJ2-6, with unresolved D. The CDR3 is made up of 13 amino acids. Deletions cut 3 bases from V and 0 bases from J, with 3 bases between. The V gene's germline CDR1 is SQVTM and CDR2 ANQGSEA. For the CDR3, the DNA is TGCAGCGTTGACAGCTCTGGGGCCAACGTCCTGACTTTC. This translates into CSVDSSGANVLTF.

The chain employs TRBV3-1 (or the pseudogene TRBV3-2) and TRBJ1-4; D unclear. The V gene's germline CDR1 is LGHDT and CDR2 YNNKEL (reference sequence). The CDR3 runs 13 residues. Trimming pared 1 base from V and 8 bases from J, leaving 8 bases between. The CDR3 reads CASSQVGEEKLFF. CDR3 sequence (DNA): TGTGCCAGCAGCCAAGTCGGGGAGGAAAAACTGTTTTTT.

The rearrangement uses TRBV6-2 or TRBV6-3 and TRBJ2-1, with D perhaps matching TRBD2 (6 bases). CDR1 is MNHEY, CDR2 SVGEGT, per germline. CDR3 size: 13 residues. Between the trimmed V and J ends, which lost 4 bases and 10 bases, there was a span of 14 bases. The CDR3 DNA follows: TGTGCCAGCAGTTCGACTAGTTTCGGGGAGCAGTTCTTC. It specifies CASSSTSFGEQFF.

This clone has only a few counts. The chain couples TRBV4-3 to TRBJ2-1; 12 nucleotides line up with TRBD2. This CDR3 comprises 16 residues. J lost 3 bases, V lost 2 bases, and 2 bases had no gene match. Germline V gene lookup returns CDR1 LGHNA and CDR2 YSLEER. CDR3 DNA: TGCGCCAGCAGCCAAACTAGCGGGGGGAACTACAATGAGCAGTTCTTC. Translated: CASSQTSGGNYNEQFF.

This chain joins TRBV7-2 and TRBJ2-3; 7 nucleotides align to TRBD1. V dropped 4 bases and J dropped 6; count of bases not matched to a gene: 4. Germline assignment: CDR1 SGHTA and CDR2 FQGNSA. The CDR3 has 13 residues. The CDR3 region is CASSSIQGDTQYF. In nucleotides, the CDR3 is TGTGCCAGCAGCTCCATACAGGGGGATACGCAGTATTTT.

The CDR3 sequence: CASSDWDRDGYTF. DNA of the CDR3: TGTGCCAGCAGTGATTGGGACAGGGATGGCTACACCTTC. The genes are TRBV9 and TRBJ1-2; 9 positions match TRBD1. CDR1 and CDR2 (germline): SGDLS, YYNGEE. Trimming at V came to 5 bases and at J to 6 bases, leaving 5 bases not matched to a gene. The CDR3 is made up of 13 amino acids. The variable domain in full, with the rest retrieved from reference TRBV9 and TRBJ1-2, is DSGVTQTPKHLITATGQRVTLRCSPRSGDLSVYWYQQSLDQGLQFLIQYYNGEERAKGNILERFSAQQFPDLHSELNLSSLELGDSALYFCASSDWDRDGYTFGSGTRLTVV.

The chain is built from TRBV18 and TRBJ2-2; 8 nucleotides line up with TRBD1. CDR1 KGHSH and CDR2 LQKENI come from the germline V gene. V trimming: 1 base; J trimming: 3 bases; junction bases outside the gene matches: 7. The CDR3 contains 17 residues. CDR3 amino acids: CASSPREAGGYTGELFF. The CDR3 coding sequence is TGTGCCAGCTCACCACGGGAAGCAGGGGGCTACACCGGGGAGCTGTTTTTT.